These T cell receptor beta chains were read from a single sample in a study of OX40 agonist ivuxolimab in advanced cancers. Generated by immunoSEQ multiplex PCR, the TCRdb table keeps only in-frame clones and is missing some. The sample contains about 33,000 clones, approximately 88% of which appear only once. The input for sequencing was CD4+ or CD8+ T cells sorted from blood, taken in a trial of the OX40 agonist ivuxolimab. The receptors were sampled from an adult with an advanced solid tumor such as melanoma, head and neck, liver or kidney cancer. Each CDR3 is given with its conserved first and last residue. Fields, in order: V gene, D gene, CDR3 length, J gene, clone size, CDR3 DNA, CDR3 protein. A D gene is named only where the DNA matches it firmly. Clone sizes are given selectively: once, few, many, or a class where the clone is expanded.

v_call: TRBV7-9
d_call: TRBD2
cdr3_length: 15
j_call: TRBJ2-7
clone_size: -
cdr3_nt: TGTGCCAGCAGCCCAGTCCTCGGACTAGCGGGAGAATCGTACTTC
cdr3_aa: CASSPVLGLAGESYF

v_call: TRBV4-3
d_call: -
cdr3_length: 16
j_call: TRBJ1-1
clone_size: -
cdr3_nt: TGCGCCAGTAGCCAAGGAGGGGGATACGAAAACACTGAAGCTTTCTTT
cdr3_aa: CASSQGGGYENTEAFF

v_call: TRBV29-1
d_call: -
cdr3_length: 10
j_call: TRBJ1-1
clone_size: -
cdr3_nt: TGCAGCGTTGGGGACACTGAAGCTTTCTTT
cdr3_aa: CSVGDTEAFF

v_call: TRBV15
d_call: -
cdr3_length: 13
j_call: TRBJ2-3
clone_size: -
cdr3_nt: TGTGCCACCAGCAAAGACAGCACAGATACGCAGTATTTT
cdr3_aa: CATSKDSTDTQYF

v_call: TRBV19
d_call: -
cdr3_length: 13
j_call: TRBJ2-1
clone_size: -
cdr3_nt: TGTGCCAGTAGTGTCTCATGGGTTAATGAGCAGTTCTTC
cdr3_aa: CASSVSWVNEQFF

v_call: TRBV5-6
d_call: -
cdr3_length: 17
j_call: TRBJ2-2
clone_size: -
cdr3_nt: TGTGCCAGCAGTCCGAGGATAGGTGGGGGGAACACCGGGGAGCTGTTTTTT
cdr3_aa: CASSPRIGGGNTGELFF

v_call: TRBV27
d_call: TRBD2
cdr3_length: 17
j_call: TRBJ2-7
clone_size: once
cdr3_nt: TGTGCCAGCAGTTTATCTGCGGGGGTGGCTCACCAAGGAGAGCAGTACTTC
cdr3_aa: CASSLSAGVAHQGEQYF

v_call: TRBV11-1
d_call: TRBD1
cdr3_length: 13
j_call: TRBJ2-7
clone_size: -
cdr3_nt: TGTGCCAGCTTAGGGGACAGGGCTGACGAGCAGTACTTC
cdr3_aa: CASLGDRADEQYF

v_call: TRBV11-2
d_call: -
cdr3_length: 14
j_call: TRBJ1-5
clone_size: -
cdr3_nt: TGTGCCAGCAGCTTATCTTTGTTAAATCAGCCCCAGCATTTT
cdr3_aa: CASSLSLLNQPQHF

v_call: TRBV27
d_call: TRBD1
cdr3_length: 15
j_call: TRBJ2-1
clone_size: few
cdr3_nt: TGTGCCAGCAGGCCGGGGGGGACAGGGGGCGACGAGCAGTTCTTC
cdr3_aa: CASRPGGTGGDEQFF

v_call: TRBV30
d_call: TRBD2
cdr3_length: 13
j_call: TRBJ2-1
clone_size: -
cdr3_nt: TGTGCCTGGAGTGTACTAGCGGGGAATGAGCAGTTCTTC
cdr3_aa: CAWSVLAGNEQFF

v_call: TRBV2
d_call: -
cdr3_length: 11
j_call: TRBJ2-1
clone_size: once
cdr3_nt: TGTGCCAGCAGCCCCCCGACCTTACAGTTCTTC
cdr3_aa: CASSPPTLQFF

v_call: TRBV7-9
d_call: -
cdr3_length: 15
j_call: TRBJ1-2
clone_size: few
cdr3_nt: TGTGCCAGCAGCCCTCCGAGCGAGGGGCGAAGGGGCTACACCTTC
cdr3_aa: CASSPPSEGRRGYTF

v_call: TRBV15
d_call: TRBD2
cdr3_length: 16
j_call: TRBJ2-1
clone_size: -
cdr3_nt: TGTGCCACCAGCAGTTCCACTAGCGGCTCCTACAATGAGCAGTTCTTC
cdr3_aa: CATSSSTSGSYNEQFF

v_call: TRBV29-1
d_call: -
cdr3_length: 14
j_call: TRBJ2-7
clone_size: -
cdr3_nt: TGCAGCGTTTCAACCCCCAGAAGCTCCTACGAGCAGTACTTC
cdr3_aa: CSVSTPRSSYEQYF

v_call: TRBV4-1
d_call: TRBD1
cdr3_length: 15
j_call: TRBJ1-2
clone_size: -
cdr3_nt: TGCGCCAGCAGCCAAAAGACAGGGACTAACTATGGCTACACCTTC
cdr3_aa: CASSQKTGTNYGYTF

v_call: TRBV2
d_call: TRBD1
cdr3_length: 15
j_call: TRBJ1-6
clone_size: -
cdr3_nt: TGTGCCAGCAGCACCGGGACAGGGGAGAATTCACCCCTCCACTTT
cdr3_aa: CASSTGTGENSPLHF

v_call: TRBV6-5
d_call: -
cdr3_length: 13
j_call: TRBJ2-7
clone_size: -
cdr3_nt: TGTGCCAGCAGCCCGGGGACCCTAGACGAGCAGTACTTC
cdr3_aa: CASSPGTLDEQYF

v_call: TRBV7-9
d_call: TRBD1
cdr3_length: 17
j_call: TRBJ2-7
clone_size: -
cdr3_nt: TGTGCCAGCAGCTTAGTACAGGGGGCTTTCCCCTCCTACGAGCAGTACTTC
cdr3_aa: CASSLVQGAFPSYEQYF

v_call: TRBV11-3
d_call: -
cdr3_length: 14
j_call: TRBJ2-3
clone_size: -
cdr3_nt: TGTGCCAGCAGCCCTAACAGGGACACAGATACGCAGTATTTT
cdr3_aa: CASSPNRDTDTQYF

v_call: TRBV5-8
d_call: -
cdr3_length: 16
j_call: TRBJ2-7
clone_size: -
cdr3_nt: TGTGCCAGCAGCGCCGGGACATCCACTATTCCCTACGAGCAGTACTTC
cdr3_aa: CASSAGTSTIPYEQYF

v_call: TRBV7-2
d_call: -
cdr3_length: 14
j_call: TRBJ2-7
clone_size: -
cdr3_nt: TGTGCCAGCAGCTTAGGTGGCGTGAACTACGAGCAGTACTTC
cdr3_aa: CASSLGGVNYEQYF

v_call: TRBV5-1
d_call: -
cdr3_length: 15
j_call: TRBJ2-5
clone_size: -
cdr3_nt: TGCGCCAGCAGCCCACCCGAGGGGAACCAAGAGACCCAGTACTTC
cdr3_aa: CASSPPEGNQETQYF

v_call: TRBV2
d_call: TRBD1
cdr3_length: 14
j_call: TRBJ1-5
clone_size: -
cdr3_nt: TGTGCCAGCACCCGGACAGGGCGCAATCAGCCCCAGCATTTT
cdr3_aa: CASTRTGRNQPQHF

v_call: TRBV4-2
d_call: -
cdr3_length: 18
j_call: TRBJ1-1
clone_size: few
cdr3_nt: TGTGCCAGCAGCCACCCCACCGAGAGGCCGGTGGGGGACCTCGGAGCTTTCTTT
cdr3_aa: CASSHPTERPVGDLGAFF

v_call: TRBV5-5
d_call: -
cdr3_length: 13
j_call: TRBJ2-1
clone_size: -
cdr3_nt: TGTGCCAGCAGCTTGGTCCTGTTCAATGAGCAGTTCTTC
cdr3_aa: CASSLVLFNEQFF

v_call: TRBV6-4
d_call: TRBD1
cdr3_length: 14
j_call: TRBJ2-1
clone_size: few
cdr3_nt: TGTGCCAGCAGTGTACAGGGGGCCAACAATGAGCAGTTCTTC
cdr3_aa: CASSVQGANNEQFF

v_call: TRBV15
d_call: -
cdr3_length: 15
j_call: TRBJ1-3
clone_size: -
cdr3_nt: TGTGCCACCAGCAGAGATAAGGGGGCTGGAAACACCATATATTTT
cdr3_aa: CATSRDKGAGNTIYF

v_call: TRBV4-3
d_call: -
cdr3_length: 16
j_call: TRBJ2-1
clone_size: -
cdr3_nt: TGCGCCAGCAGCCAAGATACCGGGGGCCTGTTGGGTGAGCAGTTCTTC
cdr3_aa: CASSQDTGGLLGEQFF

v_call: TRBV2
d_call: -
cdr3_length: 13
j_call: TRBJ1-3
clone_size: few
cdr3_nt: TGTGCCAGCAGTGAAGTATTTGGAAACACCATATATTTT
cdr3_aa: CASSEVFGNTIYF

v_call: TRBV5-1
d_call: -
cdr3_length: 12
j_call: TRBJ2-7
clone_size: -
cdr3_nt: TGCGCCAGCAGCTTGGCCGGGGGCGAGCAGTACTTC
cdr3_aa: CASSLAGGEQYF

v_call: TRBV30
d_call: -
cdr3_length: 16
j_call: TRBJ1-2
clone_size: -
cdr3_nt: TGTGCCTGGAGTTTTGTAGGTACTTTCCGTGACTATGGCTACACCTTC
cdr3_aa: CAWSFVGTFRDYGYTF

v_call: TRBV21-1
d_call: -
cdr3_length: 16
j_call: TRBJ2-5
clone_size: -
cdr3_nt: TGTGCCAGCAGCAAAGTACTAGCGGGGGATCAAGAGACCCAGTACTTC
cdr3_aa: CASSKVLAGDQETQYF

v_call: TRBV28
d_call: -
cdr3_length: 12
j_call: TRBJ1-1
clone_size: -
cdr3_nt: TGTGCCAGCAACGACAGGTACTATGAAGCTTTCTTT
cdr3_aa: CASNDRYYEAFF

v_call: TRBV7-9
d_call: -
cdr3_length: 14
j_call: TRBJ2-5
clone_size: -
cdr3_nt: TGTGCCAGCAGCTTTGAGAATCGCCCGGAGACCCAGTACTTC
cdr3_aa: CASSFENRPETQYF

v_call: TRBV4-1
d_call: TRBD2
cdr3_length: 16
j_call: TRBJ2-2
clone_size: -
cdr3_nt: TGCGCCAGCAGCCAAGATTCGGTAGCGGGATACGGGGAGCTGTTTTTT
cdr3_aa: CASSQDSVAGYGELFF

v_call: TRBV9
d_call: -
cdr3_length: 16
j_call: TRBJ1-4
clone_size: -
cdr3_nt: TGTGCCAGCAGCCCCGGCACCCTATGGACTAATGAAAAACTGTTTTTT
cdr3_aa: CASSPGTLWTNEKLFF

v_call: TRBV5-1
d_call: -
cdr3_length: 15
j_call: TRBJ2-7
clone_size: -
cdr3_nt: TGCGCCAGCAGCTTGGTGGCAGGGAGCTCCTACGAGCAGTACTTC
cdr3_aa: CASSLVAGSSYEQYF

v_call: TRBV19
d_call: -
cdr3_length: 15
j_call: TRBJ1-3
clone_size: -
cdr3_nt: TGTGCCAGTAGTTCCCGGGAAGGGGTAGGAAACACCATATATTTT
cdr3_aa: CASSSREGVGNTIYF

v_call: TRBV12-5
d_call: TRBD1
cdr3_length: 17
j_call: TRBJ1-4
clone_size: -
cdr3_nt: TGTGCTAGTGGTCTTGGACAGGGACCTTCAACTAATGAAAAACTGTTTTTT
cdr3_aa: CASGLGQGPSTNEKLFF

v_call: TRBV19
d_call: TRBD2
cdr3_length: 16
j_call: TRBJ2-2
clone_size: -
cdr3_nt: TGTGCCAGTATTGGTACTAGCGGGAGGAACACCGGGGAGCTGTTTTTT
cdr3_aa: CASIGTSGRNTGELFF

v_call: TRBV27
d_call: -
cdr3_length: 12
j_call: TRBJ2-2
clone_size: -
cdr3_nt: TGTGCCCATGGGAGCCGCACCGGGGAGCTGTTTTTT
cdr3_aa: CAHGSRTGELFF